Listed below are T cell receptor beta chains from one sample, sequenced in a study of identical twins. TCRdb re-derived calls from the 5' RACE reads in MiXCR, one entry per CDR3 protein. The data contain 690,000 or so distinct CDR3 sequences, over 8.5% of them singletons. This same sample was also part of a study on yellow fever vaccine responses in identical twins.

The sample comprised PBMCs. These receptors all stem from a woman aged 18-29 years in good health. CDR3s include the opening cysteine and the closing phenylalanine or tryptophan. The D gene is left open where the match is weak. Only some rows state a clone size, as once, few, many or a class for expanded clones.

j_call d_call cdr3_length v_call clone_size cdr3_nt cdr3_aa
TRBJ2-7 - 13 TRBV7-6 - TGTGCCAGCTTACAGGGTCCTGGGTACGAGCAGTACTTC CASLQGPGYEQYF
TRBJ1-2 - 13 TRBV20-1 - TGCAGTGCTTGGCGACGGCAAGATTATGGCTACACCTTC CSAWRRQDYGYTF
TRBJ2-2 - 14 TRBV29-1 many TGCAGCGTTGAGGGGCTAGAAGGGGTCGGGGAGCTGTTTTTT CSVEGLEGVGELFF
TRBJ2-7 - 16 TRBV29-1 - TGCAGCGTTGAAAGCTTCTCCAGTGGGGGGCGGGACGAGCAGTACTTC CSVESFSSGGRDEQYF
TRBJ1-2 TRBD1 11 TRBV20-1 - TGCAGCGAGGGGGCGATCTATGGCTACACCTTC CSEGAIYGYTF
TRBJ1-6 - 13 TRBV25-1 few TGTGCCAGCAGTGACTCCCCGGGTTCACCCCTCCACTTT CASSDSPGSPLHF
TRBJ2-7 TRBD1 12 TRBV28 few TGTGCCAGCAGAGGACAGGTTAACGAGCAGTACTTC CASRGQVNEQYF
TRBJ2-7 - 13 TRBV7-6 once TGTGCCAGCAGCTTAGCGCAGCCCGACGAGCAGTACTTC CASSLAQPDEQYF
TRBJ1-5 - 13 TRBV19 - TGTGCCAGTAGTTACGGAGACAATCAGCCCCAGCATTTT CASSYGDNQPQHF
TRBJ1-2 - 16 TRBV15 few TGTGCCACCAGCAGAGATATGACAGCTACTAACTATGGCTACACCTTC CATSRDMTATNYGYTF
TRBJ2-3 - 15 TRBV9 - TGTGCCAGCACTCTAAGTGGCGGGCCCACAGATACGCAGTATTTT CASTLSGGPTDTQYF
TRBJ2-5 TRBD2 15 TRBV20-1 many TGCAGTGCTCGGACTAGCGGGGGACTCCAAGAGACCCAGTACTTC CSARTSGGLQETQYF
TRBJ1-1 - 14 TRBV27 few TGTGCCAGCAGTTTGTTGGGTACGAACACTGAAGCTTTCTTT CASSLLGTNTEAFF
TRBJ2-4 TRBD2 17 TRBV20-1 - TGCAGTGTGGGGCTAGCGGGAGAAGGGTTGGCCAAAAACATTCAGTACTTC CSVGLAGEGLAKNIQYF
TRBJ2-7 - 13 TRBV20-1 few TGCAGTGCTATCGCAGGGCACCTATACGAGCAGTACTTC CSAIAGHLYEQYF
TRBJ2-1 - 15 TRBV6-1 - TGTGCCAGCACCCCAGGGGGGGATTCCTACAATGAGCAGTTCTTC CASTPGGDSYNEQFF
TRBJ2-2 - 16 TRBV6-4 many TGTGCCAGCAGTGACTCAATCGGTAGAGGCACCGGGGAGCTGTTTTTT CASSDSIGRGTGELFF
TRBJ2-7 TRBD1 15 TRBV28 - TGTGCCAGCACCAGATCACCGGGACAGGGAAGCGAGCAGTACTTC CASTRSPGQGSEQYF
TRBJ2-5 - 14 TRBV7-2 - TGTGCCAGCAGCTTAGGGTACAGTGTCGAGACCCAGTACTTC CASSLGYSVETQYF
TRBJ2-7 - 14 TRBV12-3/TRBV12-4 few TGTGCCAGCAGTGCTTCACCCCTTTTCGACGAGCAGTACTTC CASSASPLFDEQYF
TRBJ2-1 - 17 TRBV7-9 - TGTGCCAGCAGCTTAGAGCACCGGAAGGGGACATACAATGAGCAGTTCTTC CASSLEHRKGTYNEQFF
TRBJ2-7 - 14 TRBV21-1 few TGTGCCAGCAGGGGACTAGCGGTCTCCTACGAGCAGTACTTC CASRGLAVSYEQYF
TRBJ1-2 - 13 TRBV5-1 few TGCGCCAGCAGCGACGGACAGACCTATGGCTACACCTTC CASSDGQTYGYTF
TRBJ2-1 TRBD2 15 TRBV7-8 many TGTGCCAGCAACCCAGCCGGGACTAGTTTTTATGAGCAGTTCTTC CASNPAGTSFYEQFF
TRBJ2-1 - 13 TRBV27 many TGTGCCAGCAGCCCCGCGCCTGGCAATGAGCAGTTCTTC CASSPAPGNEQFF
TRBJ2-2 - 15 TRBV18 few TGTGCCAGCTCACGACAACGGGAGAACACCGGGGAGCTGTTTTTT CASSRQRENTGELFF
TRBJ2-1 TRBD1 15 TRBV14 - TGTGCCAGCAGCACCGGACAGGGGGATTGGAATGAGCAGTTCTTC CASSTGQGDWNEQFF
TRBJ2-1 TRBD2 16 TRBV7-9 few TGTGCCAGCAGCTTACTCGGGACTAGCGGGAGCCAAGAGCAGTTCTTC CASSLLGTSGSQEQFF
TRBJ2-1 - 19 TRBV7-8 - TGTGCCAGCAGCTTAAGACAGAAGTCCTCAAGAGGTGTCCACAATGAGCAGTTCTTC CASSLRQKSSRGVHNEQFF
TRBJ2-3 TRBD2 13 TRBV30 - TGTGCCTGGAGTGGGAACGAGCGGGGTACGCAGTATTTT CAWSGNERGTQYF
TRBJ2-1 TRBD2 15 TRBV6-5 few TGTGCCAGCAGTTACCGTCAGGGAGGGTACAATGAGCAGTTCTTC CASSYRQGGYNEQFF
TRBJ1-1 - 13 TRBV7-8 few TGTGCCAGCAGTCGGGGCGTGTATACTGAAGCTTTCTTT CASSRGVYTEAFF
TRBJ1-4 - 15 TRBV28 few TGTGCCAGCAGTGCCGGCAGCGCAACTAATGAAAAACTGTTTTTT CASSAGSATNEKLFF
TRBJ2-1 TRBD1 15 TRBV24-1 once TGTGCCACCAGTGACTCCAAGGGGACAGGGGACGGGCAGTTCTTC CATSDSKGTGDGQFF
TRBJ2-1 - 12 TRBV6-2/TRBV6-3 - TGTGCCAGCAGCCGCCATGACAATGAGCAGTTCTTC CASSRHDNEQFF
TRBJ2-1 TRBD2 18 TRBV5-1 few TGCGCCAGCAGCTTGGGTGGGCGGGGACTAGCGGTTTACAATGAGCAGTTCTTC CASSLGGRGLAVYNEQFF
TRBJ2-4 - 15 TRBV12-3/TRBV12-4 many TGTGCCAGCAGTACCTCGTCAGGTGGGGAAAACATTCAGTACTTC CASSTSSGGENIQYF
TRBJ2-7 TRBD1 14 TRBV12-3/TRBV12-4 - TGTGCCAGCAGTCGCCCACAGGGGGCGTACGAGCAGTACTTC CASSRPQGAYEQYF
TRBJ1-5 - 13 TRBV6-1 - TGTGCCAGTTCTGACAGTCCCAATCAGCCCCAGCATTTT CASSDSPNQPQHF
TRBJ2-2 TRBD2 17 TRBV12-3/TRBV12-4 few TGTGCCAGCACCCTCCTTAGCGGGGGGACGAACACCGGGGAGCTGTTTTTT CASTLLSGGTNTGELFF
TRBJ2-7 - 17 TRBV5-1 few TGCGCCAGCAGCCGATCCTTCCGGGACCCAACCTCCTACGAGCAGTACTTC CASSRSFRDPTSYEQYF
TRBJ2-7 TRBD1 15 TRBV7-2 few TGTGCCAGCAGCCTGGACAGGGCCATCTCCTACGAGCAGTACTTC CASSLDRAISYEQYF
TRBJ2-7 - 14 TRBV3-1 many TGTGCCAGCAGCCAAGGGGCTACAACCTACGAGCAGTACTTC CASSQGATTYEQYF
TRBJ2-1 TRBD2 12 TRBV20-1 - TGCAGTACCGGGCGGGAGTTCAATGAGCAGTTCTTC CSTGREFNEQFF
TRBJ2-3 - 13 TRBV27 - TGTGCCAGCAGTTTCCAAGACACAGATACGCAGTATTTT CASSFQDTDTQYF
TRBJ2-3 - 16 TRBV5-1 many TGCGCCAGCAGCTTGGCCGACTCGATATTAACAGATACGCAGTATTTT CASSLADSILTDTQYF
TRBJ2-1 - 14 TRBV6-1 few TGTGCCAGCTGGAGGACTCAAGTAATTAGAGAGCAGTTCTTC CASWRTQVIREQFF
TRBJ2-7 TRBD1 16 TRBV7-2 few TGTGCCAGCAGCTCCTACCTTACGGACAGGGAATACGAGCAGTACTTC CASSSYLTDREYEQYF
TRBJ2-7 TRBD1 15 TRBV12-3/TRBV12-4 - TGTGCCAGCAGTTTTAGGACAGGGACGGGGTACGAGCAGTACTTC CASSFRTGTGYEQYF
TRBJ2-7 - 11 TRBV15 - TGTGCCACCAGCAGTGGGTTCGAGCAGTACTTC CATSSGFEQYF
TRBJ1-2 - 12 TRBV7-9 - TGTGCCAGCAGCTTAGGCGCAAGGTGGTACACCTTC CASSLGARWYTF
TRBJ1-2 TRBD1 15 TRBV7-3 few TGTGCCAGCAGCTCACTACAGGGGCCGAGGAACGGCTACACCTTC CASSSLQGPRNGYTF
TRBJ2-7 TRBD2 13 TRBV20-1 - TGCAGTGCCGCCGGGACTAGCGGGGGCGAGCAGTACTTC CSAAGTSGGEQYF
TRBJ2-1 - 16 TRBV7-9 - TGTGCCAGCAGCTTAACAGGGCTAAGCTCCTACAATGAGCAGTTCTTC CASSLTGLSSYNEQFF
TRBJ1-2 - 13 TRBV12-3/TRBV12-4 many TGTGCCAGCAGCGGCTACGGGGACTATGGCTACACCTTC CASSGYGDYGYTF